The entry that follows covers one TCR beta chain sequence. Its antigen is not identified. Since a much larger clone is just one base distant, this may be a read error. The sample originates from a study of T-cell reconstitution after alpha-beta-depleted transplantation in children. CDR3 length equals 12 residues. With 7 bases removed from V and 2 bases from J, the gap between germline ends came to 12 bases. CDR1 and CDR2 (germline): SQVTM, ANQGSEA. Study-wide results and limits: Expanded clones from the graft, numbering several hundred, reportedly supplied alpha-beta T cells about two months after transplant.

Preparation of the TCRbeta library involved a method that used unique molecular identifiers. TCRdb reanalysed the PCR reads using MiXCR and keeps one entry per CDR3 protein. The sample shows 480,000 or so distinct CDR3 sequences, under 12% of them seen only once. Material: PBMCs, obtained before TCRalphabeta/CD19-depleted stem cell transplant. The chain has TRBV29-1 and TRBJ2-7; TRBD2 is a possible D gene (6 bases). The receptor was derived from a child under 10 years old with inherited bone marrow failure, due to receive a stem cell transplant. CDR3 nucleotide sequence: TGCAGCGCTCGGGGGTCTCCCTACGAGCAGTACTTC. This gives the protein CSARGSPYEQYF.